These 18 T cell receptor beta chains came from one sample sequenced in a study of CD8+ T cells in alopecia areata. cDNA serving as the sequencing template came from extracted, reverse transcribed RNA. The protocol was immunoSEQ multiplex PCR, while the TCRdb copy is restricted to in-frame clones and leaves out a portion. The repertoire holds fewer than 200,000 clones, with about 63% as singletons. The sequenced sample was CD4+ T cells sorted from blood, obtained at week 0. These receptors were obtained from a human donor with alopecia areata.

This chain links TRBV5-6 with TRBJ2-2; 8 bases line up with TRBD1. V gave up 2 bases and J gave up 4 bases; unmatched junction bases: 4. The germline gives CDR1 SGHDT, CDR2 YYEEEE. This CDR3 contains 15 residues. CDR3 sequence (DNA): TGTGCCAGCAGCTTTCGGCAGGGGGCCACCGGGGAGCTGTTTTTT. It specifies CASSFRQGATGELFF.

V and J are TRBV30 and TRBJ1-2, with 7 positions matching TRBD1. The V gene's germline CDR1 is GTSNPN and CDR2 SVGIG (reference sequence). The CDR3 length is 13 residues. After removal of 5 bases from V and 4 bases from J, the junction contained 7 bases not matched to a gene. CDR3 residues: CAWSTGVIYGYTF. CDR3 sequence (DNA): TGTGCCTGGTCAACAGGGGTTATCTATGGCTACACCTTC.

The rearrangement joins TRBV7-9 to TRBJ2-7, with 7 positions matching TRBD1. Trimming cost V 2 bases and J 2 bases; bases outside gene matches: 0. CDR3 length: 13 residues. The germline V gene encodes CDR1 SEHNR and CDR2 FQNEAQ (reference sequence). DNA of the CDR3: TGTGCCAGCAGCTTACAGGGGGCCTACGAGCAGTACTTC. It yields the protein CASSLQGAYEQYF.

The chain combines TRBV5-1 with TRBJ1-2, with D possibly being TRBD1 (5 bases). The germline V gene has CDR1 SGHRS and CDR2 YFSETQ. Trimming stripped 4 bases from V and 7 bases from J, with 20 bases between. The CDR3 loop spans 15 amino acids. The CDR3 spells CASSPSSSDGTGYTF. CDR3 nucleotide sequence: TGCGCCAGCAGCCCAAGTAGCTCCGATGGGACTGGCTACACCTTC. Full variable domain (outside the CDR3, taken from reference TRBV5-1 and TRBJ1-2): KAGVTQTPRYLIKTRGQQVTLSCSPISGHRSVSWYQQTPGQGLQFLFEYFSETQRNKGNFPGRFSGRQFSNSRSEMNVSTLELGDSALYLCASSPSSSDGTGYTFGSGTRLTVV.

This clone was seen a few times. The genes are TRBV9 and TRBJ1-4, with D uncertain. Per germline, CDR1 SGDLS and CDR2 YYNGEE. V was trimmed by 3 bases and J by 6 bases, leaving 15 bases between them. The CDR3 runs to 15 residues. CDR3 sequence (DNA): TGTGCCAGCAGCGCCGCGCGAGGCCAGGATGAAAAACTGTTTTTT. Translating gives CASSAARGQDEKLFF.

The rearrangement uses TRBV6-5 and TRBJ1-4, with D uncertain. The CDR3 loop spans 15 amino acids. V was pared by 2 bases and J by 0 bases, with 7 bases between. In germline, CDR1 is MNHEY, CDR2 SVGAGI. CDR3 bases: TGTGCCAGCAGTTACGGCCAAGCAACTAATGAAAAACTGTTTTTT. This gives the protein CASSYGQATNEKLFF.

The chain couples TRBV6-5 to TRBJ2-7; no definite D call. Looked up from germline, CDR1 is MNHEY and CDR2 is SVGAGI. Trimming removed 6 bases at V and 3 bases at J, with 15 bases between. The CDR3 runs 14 residues. CDR3 in DNA: TGTGCCAGCAGCCCCACGGCAGTACTCTACGAGCAGTACTTC. Translation: CASSPTAVLYEQYF.

This clone has just a few counts. In nucleotides, the CDR3 is TGTGCCATCAGTGAGTCGGTGGGGGCAGGGGGTCCGGCCAAAAACATTCAGTACTTC. This translates into CAISESVGAGGPAKNIQYF. This chain uses TRBV10-3 with TRBJ2-4; the match to TRBD1 covers 7 bases. There are 19 residues in the CDR3. The germline V gene has CDR1 ENHRY and CDR2 SYGVKD. J lost 1 base, V lost 0 bases, and 12 bases had no gene match.

The chain is built from TRBV19 and TRBJ2-5; D is undetermined. The CDR3 extends over 15 amino acids. Germline CDR1 reads LNHDA; CDR2 reads SQIVND (reference sequence). V dropped 0 bases and J dropped 2 bases, with 10 bases sitting between them. As DNA, the CDR3 is TGTGCCAGTAGTATAGATCAGCAGAAGCAAGAGACCCAGTACTTC. It codes for CASSIDQQKQETQYF.

This clone was observed a handful of times. The chain has TRBV29-1 and TRBJ2-7; a possible D gene is TRBD2 (5 bases). V was trimmed by 0 bases and J by 7 bases, leaving 10 bases between them. Germline V gene data show CDR1 as SQVTM and CDR2 as ANQGSEA. The CDR3 contains 12 residues. CDR3 in amino acids: CSVEDPGEEQYF. The CDR3 DNA reads as TGCAGCGTTGAAGATCCCGGGGAGGAGCAGTACTTC.

The genes are TRBV2 and TRBJ2-1; tentatively, D is TRBD2 (6 bases). V gave up 0 bases and J gave up 0 bases, with 6 bases separating them. There are 15 residues in the CDR3. Per the germline V gene, CDR1 is SNHLY and CDR2 is FYNNEI. CDR3 nucleotides: TGTGCCAGCAGTGAAGCGGGGGGCTCCTACAATGAGCAGTTCTTC. Translating it yields CASSEAGGSYNEQFF. Variable domain in full (rest from reference TRBV2 and TRBJ2-1): EPEVTQTPSHQVTQMGQEVILRCVPISNHLYFYWYRQILGQKVEFLVSFYNNEISEKSEIFDDQFSVERPDGSNFTLKIRSTKLEDSAMYFCASSEAGGSYNEQFFGPGTRLTVL.

This clone has only a few counts. The rearrangement links TRBV6-5 to TRBJ2-5; tentative D call: TRBD2 (6 bases). This CDR3 region has 13 residues. With 7 bases removed from V and 5 bases from J, the gap between germline ends came to 14 bases. The germline V gene has CDR1 MNHEY and CDR2 SVGAGI. CDR3 sequence: CASTAAGMETQYF. CDR3 bases: TGTGCCAGCACCGCGGCGGGGATGGAGACCCAGTACTTC.

This clone was observed a few times. The V gene is TRBV11-3, the J gene TRBJ2-7; D unclear. The CDR3 spans 14 residues. Trimming shortened V by 1 base and J by 0 bases, and 7 bases separated the two germline ends. Germline lookup yields CDR1 SGHNT and CDR2 YENEEA. The CDR3, as DNA: TGTGCCAGCAGCTTAGTACGGACCTCCTACGAGCAGTACTTC. It yields the protein CASSLVRTSYEQYF.

This clone has a single count. The same CDR3 arises from other DNA sequences in this sample as well. CDR3 sequence (DNA): TGTGCCTGGAACAGGGGCAATCAGCCCCAGCATTTT. It specifies CAWNRGNQPQHF. The chain couples TRBV30 to TRBJ1-5, with TRBD1 as a possible D gene (6 bases). CDR3 size: 12 residues. The ends were cut back, 4 bases at V and 2 bases at J, with 6 bases in the middle. Looked up from germline, CDR1 is GTSNPN and CDR2 is SVGIG (reference sequence).

The V call is TRBV6-1, the J call TRBJ2-5, with D perhaps TRBD1 or TRBD2 (5 bases each). The CDR3 runs 13 residues. Germline CDR1 is MNHNS and CDR2 is SASEGT. Trimming removed 6 bases from V and 5 bases from J, with 13 bases in between. CDR3 sequence: CASSRERGETQYF. The CDR3 DNA sequence: TGTGCCAGCAGCAGGGAACGGGGCGAGACCCAGTACTTC.

The chain employs TRBV10-3 and TRBJ2-3, with 10 bases fitting TRBD1. The germline CDR1 and CDR2 sequences are ENHRY and SYGVKD. The J segment lost 4 bases and the V segment lost 0 bases, leaving 7 bases of the junction unmatched. This CDR3 comprises 17 residues. CDR3 sequence reads: CAISESTRGTGADTQYF. The CDR3 coding sequence is TGTGCCATCAGTGAGTCGACACGTGGGACAGGGGCAGATACGCAGTATTTT.

This clone was recorded at least ten times. The J gene is TRBJ1-2, the V gene TRBV27; TRBD1 is a possible D gene (5 bases). The germline CDR1 and CDR2 sequences are MNHEY and SMNVEV (reference sequence). The CDR3 covers 15 residues. V lost 5 bases and J 4 bases, leaving 17 bases between the germline ends. CDR3 amino acids: CASSISQGRFYGYTF. The CDR3, as DNA: TGTGCCAGCAGTATCTCCCAGGGACGGTTCTATGGCTACACCTTC.

This clone turned up a few times. This chain joins TRBV30 and TRBJ2-5; D not resolved. This CDR3 contains 11 residues. From germline, CDR1 is GTSNPN and CDR2 SVGIG (reference sequence). Trimming shortened V by 6 bases and J by 5 bases, and 10 bases separated the two germline ends. The DNA for the CDR3 is TGTGCCTGCCGGGCCGGGGAGACCCAGTACTTC. Encoded protein: CACRAGETQYF.